The T cell receptor (beta chain) under discussion was sequenced for a study of CD8+ T cells in alopecia areata. In the study overall: Each of the treated patients was given oral tofacitinib, 5 to 10 mg twice daily, for moderate-to-severe alopecia areata.

Specified treatment: oral pan-JAK inhibitor, 5-10 mg twice daily. From PBMCs, CD4+ and CD8+ T cells were sorted. Study-level points and caveats: Tofacitinib significantly decreased scalp clonality and expanded CD8+ clones among top 100.

For this clone: Antigen unknown.

Per germline, CDR1 SGHRS and CDR2 YFSETQ. V lost 4 bases, J lost 6 bases, and 18 bases lay in between. The CDR3 has 15 residues. In each case, RNA was isolated and then reverse transcribed into cDNA as the sequencing template. Produced via immunoSEQ multiplex PCR; TCRdb's table is partial and in-frame only. Of 90,000 to 120,000 clones listed, 84% were seen once; the top ten hold 20% to 25%. The chain uses TRBV5-1 and TRBJ2-3; a possible D gene is TRBD1 (5 bases). This sequence originates from a human donor with alopecia areata. The starting material was CD8+ T cells sorted from blood, obtained at week 24, from a patient treated with tofacitinib. The CDR3 region has the DNA TGCGCCAGCAGCCCGTACAGGTCGAAAATGGATACGCAGTATTTT. This codes for CASSPYRSKMDTQYF.